The 17 T cell receptor beta chains reported below all come from one sample, sequenced in a study of blood T cell repertoires in COVID-19. Using immunoSEQ multiplex PCR, the repertoire was profiled, and TCRdb retains in-frame clones only, with some absent. The sample gives tens of thousands of clones, about 86% of which show up once; under 20% is in the top ten. The sample was peripheral blood. All receptors derive from an elderly woman with acute or convalescent COVID-19.

The chain has TRBV12-3 or TRBV12-4 and TRBJ2-7; tentative D call: TRBD1 (5 bases). Between the trimmed V and J ends, which lost 1 base and 2 bases, there was a span of 6 bases. The CDR3 totals 13 residues. The CDR3 coding sequence is TGTGCCAGCAGTTTAGGACAGACCTACGAGCAGTACTTC. This encodes CASSLGQTYEQYF.

The chain combines TRBV6-6 with TRBJ1-5, with 10 bases aligning to TRBD1. The CDR3 loop spans 16 amino acids. With V trimmed by 4 bases and J by 3 bases, 6 bases remained unmatched. Germline values: CDR1 MNHNY, CDR2 SVGAGI (reference sequence). CDR3 nucleotides: TGTGCCAGCAGTTTTGGGACAGGGGCCATCAATCAGCCCCAGCATTTT. It yields the protein CASSFGTGAINQPQHF.

The chain links TRBV5-1 to TRBJ2-1; 8 bases map to TRBD1. The V segment lost 4 bases and the J segment 6 bases; nucleotides outside the gene matches: 12. Germline V lookup: CDR1 SGHRS, CDR2 YFSETQ. The CDR3 is made up of 16 amino acids. CDR3 residues: CASSLPQGADVNEQFF. For the CDR3, the DNA is TGCGCCAGCAGCCTCCCTCAGGGGGCGGACGTCAATGAGCAGTTCTTC.

The chain is built from TRBV13 and TRBJ2-7; possibly TRBD2 for D (6 bases). Trimming took 5 bases from V and 0 from J, leaving 17 bases between them. Germline CDR1 reads PRHDT; CDR2 reads FYEKMQ (reference sequence). There are 16 residues in the CDR3. This chain's CDR3 is CASSKLTGTFSYEQYF. CDR3 sequence (DNA): TGTGCCAGCAGCAAATTAACCGGGACTTTCTCCTACGAGCAGTACTTC.

This clone was observed a handful of times. V and J are TRBV10-3 and TRBJ1-1; unclear D gene. The CDR3 is 16 residues long. The germline CDR1 and CDR2 sequences are ENHRY and SYGVKD. Trimming removed 0 bases from V and 1 base from J, with 12 bases in between. CDR3 amino acids: CAISESRKGGNTEAFF. The CDR3 region has the DNA TGTGCCATCAGTGAGTCGAGGAAGGGAGGGAACACTGAAGCTTTCTTT.

The CDR3 here is CAWSFSGGSSYNEQFF. The CDR3 DNA sequence: TGTGCCTGGAGCTTTAGCGGGGGTAGCTCCTACAATGAGCAGTTCTTC. V and J are TRBV30 and TRBJ2-1; TRBD2 aligns across 9 bases. Germline loops: CDR1 GTSNPN, CDR2 SVGIG (reference sequence). The CDR3 sequence is 16 residues long. After removal of 3 bases from V and 0 bases from J, the junction contained 6 bases not matched to a gene.

At least ten counts were recorded for this clone. The sample carries other DNA sequences with the same CDR3. This sequence joins TRBV6-5 and TRBJ1-2; D unresolved. The germline CDR1 and CDR2 sequences are MNHEY and SVGAGI. Trimming pared 0 bases from V and 4 bases from J, leaving 9 bases between. The CDR3 covers 14 residues. The CDR3 DNA follows: TGTGCCAGCAGTTACTCGAGTCAGGTCTATGGCTACACCTTC. Translation gives CASSYSSQVYGYTF.

The genes are TRBV29-1 and TRBJ2-1; tentative D call: TRBD1 (5 bases). V dropped 5 bases and J dropped 10 bases, with 15 bases sitting between them. Germline CDR1 reads SQVTM; CDR2 reads ANQGSEA. The CDR3 is 12 amino acids. The CDR3 spells CSVRVRAGEQFF. CDR3 DNA: TGCAGCGTTCGGGTCAGGGCCGGCGAGCAGTTCTTC.

The rearrangement links TRBV19 to TRBJ1-2, with 7 positions matching TRBD1. V lost 3 bases and J lost 4; bases outside the gene matches: 5. This CDR3 spans 14 amino acids. Germline V CDR1 and CDR2: LNHDA, SQIVND (reference sequence). DNA of the CDR3: TGTGCCAGTAGTATCCGGGACAGAAGCTATGGCTACACCTTC. Amino acids: CASSIRDRSYGYTF.

The V and J genes are TRBV5-1 and TRBJ2-2, with 8 bases matching TRBD2. The CDR3 contains 16 residues. V trimming: 3 bases; J trimming: 2 bases; junction bases outside the gene matches: 6. The germline V gene has CDR1 SGHRS and CDR2 YFSETQ. The CDR3 DNA is TGCGCCAGCAGCTGGACTAGCCGAGTCAACACCGGGGAGCTGTTTTTT. Its translation is CASSWTSRVNTGELFF. Looking up the rest from reference TRBV5-1 and TRBJ2-2 gives the full variable domain: KAGVTQTPRYLIKTRGQQVTLSCSPISGHRSVSWYQQTPGQGLQFLFEYFSETQRNKGNFPGRFSGRQFSNSRSEMNVSTLELGDSALYLCASSWTSRVNTGELFFGEGSRLTVL.

The rearrangement uses TRBV10-1 and TRBJ1-1; D might be TRBD1 (5 bases). The V end lost 6 bases, the J end lost 0 bases, and 8 bases lay between the germline ends. CDR3 length equals 13 residues. The germline CDR1 and CDR2 sequences are WNHNN and SYGVQD (reference sequence). DNA for the CDR3: TGCGCCAGCAGCCCGACAGTGAACACTGAAGCTTTCTTT. Amino acid sequence: CASSPTVNTEAFF.

V gene TRBV2 combines with J gene TRBJ1-1; D remains unclear. CDR3 length: 13 amino acids. Trimming shortened V by 4 bases and J by 5 bases, and 11 bases separated the two germline ends. Germline lookup yields CDR1 SNHLY and CDR2 FYNNEI. The CDR3 DNA follows: TGTGCCAGCAGTGCCCAAGGAGGGACTGAAGCTTTCTTT. Amino acids: CASSAQGGTEAFF.

In DNA form, the CDR3 reads TGTGCCAGCAGCTTGGGCAGGTCCAATGAGCAGTTCTTC. Translation: CASSLGRSNEQFF. This chain links TRBV5-6 with TRBJ2-1, with unresolved D. The CDR3 is made up of 13 amino acids. Germline CDR1 and CDR2: SGHDT and YYEEEE. V gave up 0 bases and J gave up 6 bases, with 7 bases separating them.

The chain couples TRBV20-1 to TRBJ2-7, with a tentative D call TRBD2 (5 bases). CDR3 length: 15 amino acids. Germline CDR1 DFQATT, CDR2 SNEGSKA (reference sequence). The V and J ends lost 3 bases and 5 bases respectively, with 20 bases between them. CDR3 nucleotides: TGCAGTGCTAGTCCCTTAACGGGAAAGGGCAACGAGCAGTACTTC. This translates into CSASPLTGKGNEQYF.

The chain employs TRBV19 and TRBJ1-1, with a possible D match to TRBD1 (6 bases). Germline V gives CDR1 LNHDA, CDR2 SQIVND (reference sequence). Trimming shortened V by 2 bases and J by 10 bases, and 14 bases separated the two germline ends. This CDR3 comprises 13 residues. CDR3 in DNA: TGTGCCAGTAGTATAACGGGGGGCCGAGGAGCTTTCTTT. Residues: CASSITGGRGAFF.

V usage is TRBV11-2 and J usage is TRBJ2-7; 8 bases align to TRBD1. The V and J ends lost 0 bases and 0 bases, in that order; junction bases with no gene match: 4. Germline CDR1 SGHAT, CDR2 FQNNGV. The CDR3 loop spans 16 amino acids. The CDR3, as DNA: TGTGCCAGCAGCTTAGAAGCCGGGACAGGCTCCTACGAGCAGTACTTC. Its translation: CASSLEAGTGSYEQYF.

The J gene is TRBJ1-5, the V gene TRBV18; D unclear. Trimming removed 2 bases at V and 4 bases at J, with 12 bases between. CDR1 KGHSH and CDR2 LQKENI come from the germline V gene. This CDR3 spans 15 amino acids. The CDR3, as DNA: TGTGCCAGCTCACCAGGATCCATGACTAATCAGCCCCAGCATTTT. This gives the protein CASSPGSMTNQPQHF.